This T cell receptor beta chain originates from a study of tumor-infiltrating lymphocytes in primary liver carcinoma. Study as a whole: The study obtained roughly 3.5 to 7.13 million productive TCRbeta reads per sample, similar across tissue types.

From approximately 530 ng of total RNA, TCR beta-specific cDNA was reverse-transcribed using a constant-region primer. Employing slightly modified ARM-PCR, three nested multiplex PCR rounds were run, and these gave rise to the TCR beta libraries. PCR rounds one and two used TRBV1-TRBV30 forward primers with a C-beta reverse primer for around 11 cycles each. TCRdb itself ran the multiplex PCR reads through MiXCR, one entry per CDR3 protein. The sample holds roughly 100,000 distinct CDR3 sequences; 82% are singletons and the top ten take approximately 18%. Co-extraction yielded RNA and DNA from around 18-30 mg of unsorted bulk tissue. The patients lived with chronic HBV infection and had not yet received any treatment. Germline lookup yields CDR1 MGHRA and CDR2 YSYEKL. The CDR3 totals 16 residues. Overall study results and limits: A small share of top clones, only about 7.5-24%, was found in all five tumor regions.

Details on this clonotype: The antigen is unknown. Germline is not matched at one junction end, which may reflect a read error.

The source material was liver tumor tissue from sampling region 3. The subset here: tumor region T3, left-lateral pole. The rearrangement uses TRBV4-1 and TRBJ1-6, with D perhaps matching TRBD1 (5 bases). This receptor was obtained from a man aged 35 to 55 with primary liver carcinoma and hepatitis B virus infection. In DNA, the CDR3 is TGCGCCAGCAGCCAAGGACAGAGCTCCTATAATTCACACCTCCACTTT. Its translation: CASSQGQSSYNSHLHF.